Below, 14 T cell receptor beta chains from the same sample are listed, as sequenced in a study of OX40 agonist ivuxolimab in advanced cancers. The protocol was immunoSEQ multiplex PCR, while the TCRdb copy is restricted to in-frame clones and leaves out a portion. The sample records under 20,000 clones, 74% being singletons. The sequencing used CD4+ or CD8+ T cells sorted from blood, collected in a trial of the OX40 agonist ivuxolimab. These receptors came from an adult with an advanced solid tumor such as melanoma, head and neck, liver or kidney cancer.

The rearrangement joins TRBV5-1 to TRBJ2-1, with no clear D. V lost 4 bases and J 6 bases, leaving 8 bases between the germline ends. The CDR3 covers 12 residues. Germline V gene sequence: CDR1 SGHRS, CDR2 YFSETQ. The CDR3 sequence is CASSGAANEQFF. The DNA for the CDR3 is TGCGCCAGCAGCGGCGCTGCCAATGAGCAGTTCTTC. Full variable domain (outside the CDR3, taken from reference TRBV5-1 and TRBJ2-1): KAGVTQTPRYLIKTRGQQVTLSCSPISGHRSVSWYQQTPGQGLQFLFEYFSETQRNKGNFPGRFSGRQFSNSRSEMNVSTLELGDSALYLCASSGAANEQFFGPGTRLTVL.

For this clone: At one of its ends the junction is not consistent with the germline gene, which may arise from a read error. The rearrangement joins TRBV6-5 to TRBJ2-7, with D unresolved. CDR1 MNHEY and CDR2 SVGAGI come from the germline V gene. This CDR3 is 11 amino acids long. The CDR3 region has the DNA TGCGCAATCGGATACTCCTACGAGCAGTACTTC. Its protein product is CAIGYSYEQYF.

The chain combines TRBV10-1 with TRBJ1-5; D remains unclear. Trimming stripped 0 bases from V and 5 bases from J, with 17 bases between. CDR3 length equals 17 residues. Looked up from germline, CDR1 is WNHNN and CDR2 is SYGVQD (reference sequence). CDR3 in DNA: TGCGCCAGCAGTGAGTCGATTCTGCGTTGTGGCCATCAGCCCCAGCATTTT. Translation: CASSESILRCGHQPQHF.

CDR3 sequence reads: CASSKGLRGSDEQFF. The CDR3 DNA reads TGTGCCAGCAGCAAAGGATTGCGGGGTAGCGATGAGCAGTTCTTC. The V and J genes are TRBV21-1 and TRBJ2-1; the D call in the table, TRBD2, was not verified against the DNA. TRBV21-1 is a pseudogene segment. The CDR3 has 15 residues.

The chain joins TRBV19 to TRBJ2-3; D might be TRBD2 (5 bases). The CDR3 covers 13 residues. V lost 7 bases, J lost 0 bases, and 8 bases lay in between. Germline assignment: CDR1 LNHDA and CDR2 SQIVND (reference sequence). The chain's CDR3 is CASNPGSTDTQYF. CDR3 nucleotides: TGTGCCAGTAACCCGGGAAGCACAGATACGCAGTATTTT.

The rearrangement links TRBV7-6 to TRBJ1-2; 7 bases align to TRBD1. Germline V gives CDR1 SGHVS, CDR2 FNYEAQ. This CDR3 has 12 amino acids. V was clipped by 6 bases and J by 8 bases; unmatched bases: 6. The CDR3 nucleotides read TGTGCCAGCAGTTGGGACAGTTCAGGCTACACCTTC. Amino acid sequence: CASSWDSSGYTF.

The CDR3 region is CASTKGRIYGYTF. The CDR3 DNA reads as TGTGCCAGTACCAAGGGGAGAATTTATGGCTACACCTTC. The chain uses TRBV19 and TRBJ1-2; maybe TRBD1 (5 bases). CDR1 and CDR2 from the germline V gene are LNHDA and SQIVND (reference sequence). This CDR3 is built from 13 residues. V lost 7 bases and J 5 bases, leaving 14 bases between the germline ends.

The chain links TRBV7-2 to TRBJ2-7, with 8 bases lining up with TRBD2. The germline V gene has CDR1 SGHTA and CDR2 FQGNSA. V shed 3 bases, J shed 3 bases, and the junction held 4 bases outside the gene matches. CDR3 length equals 14 residues. The CDR3 coding sequence is TGTGCCAGCAGCTTGGGAAGCGGGGGCTACGAGCAGTACTTC. Translated, it gives CASSLGSGGYEQYF. Combining the CDR3 with reference TRBV7-2 and TRBJ2-7 gives the whole variable domain GAGVSQSPSNKVTEKGKDVELRCDPISGHTALYWYRQSLGQGLEFLIYFQGNSAPDKSGLPSDRFSAERTGGSVSTLTIQRTQQEDSAVYLCASSLGSGGYEQYFGPGTRLTVT.

The table lists this clone with a few counts. J is TRBJ2-3 and V is TRBV5-1, with 15 bases matching TRBD2. Trimming removed 4 bases from V and 3 bases from J; junction bases left unmatched: 9. The CDR3 has 18 residues. The germline V gene encodes CDR1 SGHRS and CDR2 YFSETQ. The CDR3 region is CASSPGLAGGLGTDTQYF. The DNA for the CDR3 is TGCGCCAGCAGCCCGGGACTAGCGGGAGGATTGGGTACAGATACGCAGTATTTT.

This clone was counted many times. This chain uses TRBV12-1 with TRBJ1-5; the table's D call, TRBD1, has no DNA check behind it. TRBV12-1 is classified as a pseudogene. The CDR3 has 16 amino acids. This CDR3 reads CASSFAVRPSNQPQHF. In DNA form, the CDR3 reads TGTGCCAGCAGCTTTGCGGTCAGGCCTAGCAATCAGCCCCAGCATTTT.

The chain uses TRBV2 and TRBJ2-5; D possibly corresponds to TRBD1 (6 bases). This CDR3 contains 16 residues. The germline CDR1 and CDR2 sequences are SNHLY and FYNNEI. With 6 bases removed from V and 6 bases from J, the gap between germline ends came to 23 bases. The CDR3 nucleotides read TGTGCCAGCAGGGTGCCTATCCTGGACAGTAAGCAGACCCAGTACTTC. It is translated as CASRVPILDSKQTQYF.

V and J are TRBV19 and TRBJ2-1; 7 bases line up with TRBD1. The CDR3 loop spans 14 amino acids. V lost 5 bases and J lost 4; bases outside the gene matches: 5. CDR1 and CDR2 from the germline V gene are LNHDA and SQIVND (reference sequence). The CDR3 bases are TGTGCCAGTAGTTCGGGACAGACTTACAATGAGCAGTTCTTC. Protein product: CASSSGQTYNEQFF.

The V gene is TRBV16, the J gene TRBJ2-5, with D perhaps given as TRBD1 or TRBD2 (5 bases each). This CDR3 region has 14 residues. Germline V lookup: CDR1 KGHSY, CDR2 FQNENV. V was pared by 1 base and J by 5 bases, with 11 bases between. In DNA form, the CDR3 reads TGTGCCAGCAGCCAATTGGGGGAACTGGAGACCCAGTACTTC. Protein: CASSQLGELETQYF.

CDR3 DNA: TGTGCCAGCAGCGTAGGAGTGACATTGCTAAGCTCCTACGAGCAGTACTTC. Translated, it gives CASSVGVTLLSSYEQYF. The genes are TRBV9 and TRBJ2-7; D remains unclear. Trimming cost V 0 bases and J 0 bases, with 16 bases left between them. Germline V CDR1 and CDR2: SGDLS, YYNGEE. This CDR3 region has 17 residues.